The rows below give T cell receptor beta chains drawn from one sample of a study of blood T cell repertoires in COVID-19. Data came from immunoSEQ multiplex PCR; TCRdb stores just in-frame clones and leaves some out. The table has 150,000 to 160,000 clones, around 85% seen once; the top ten hold over 0.55%. Sequencing was carried out using peripheral blood. These receptors were obtained from a man aged 55 to 70 with COVID-19, enrolled during active disease. The CDR3 runs from the conserved cysteine through the conserved F or W. A D gene is named only where the DNA matches it firmly. Expanded clones get a size class; other rows say once, few or many, or leave the size out.

J gene: TRBJ2-1; D gene: TRBD2; clone size: -; V gene: TRBV11-2; CDR3 protein: CASSSGGSYSGYNEQFF; CDR3 DNA: TGTGCCAGCAGCTCCGGGGGGTCCTACAGTGGATACAATGAGCAGTTCTTC
J gene: TRBJ2-1; D gene: -; clone size: -; V gene: TRBV5-1; CDR3 protein: CASSLVEQVGNEQFF; CDR3 DNA: TGCGCCAGCAGCTTGGTTGAGCAGGTAGGCAATGAGCAGTTCTTC
J gene: TRBJ1-5; D gene: -; clone size: few; V gene: TRBV5-1; CDR3 protein: CASSLGRGGSNQPQHF; CDR3 DNA: TGCGCCAGCAGCTTGGGGCGGGGAGGTAGCAATCAGCCCCAGCATTTT
J gene: TRBJ2-5; D gene: -; clone size: -; V gene: TRBV2; CDR3 protein: CASSALLETQYF; CDR3 DNA: TGTGCCAGCAGTGCCCTTTTGGAGACCCAGTACTTC
J gene: TRBJ2-5; D gene: -; clone size: -; V gene: TRBV19; CDR3 protein: CASSISGGPSETQYF; CDR3 DNA: TGTGCCAGTAGTATCTCAGGAGGGCCGTCGGAGACCCAGTACTTC
J gene: TRBJ2-1; D gene: TRBD1; clone size: -; V gene: TRBV6-2/TRBV6-3; CDR3 protein: CASSYSPAGTGLYNEQFF; CDR3 DNA: TGTGCCAGCAGTTACTCCCCAGCCGGGACAGGGCTCTACAATGAGCAGTTCTTC
J gene: TRBJ1-3; D gene: -; clone size: -; V gene: TRBV7-9; CDR3 protein: CASSSGIAGNTIYF; CDR3 DNA: TGTGCCAGCAGCTCAGGTATTGCTGGAAACACCATATATTTT
J gene: TRBJ1-4; D gene: -; clone size: -; V gene: TRBV5-6; CDR3 protein: CASSLEGESSGEKLFF; CDR3 DNA: TGTGCCAGCAGCTTGGAGGGGGAATCCTCAGGCGAAAAACTGTTTTTT
J gene: TRBJ1-4; D gene: -; clone size: -; V gene: TRBV7-2; CDR3 protein: CASSPSTGFPRADEKLFF; CDR3 DNA: TGTGCCAGCAGCCCCAGCACAGGGTTCCCACGAGCGGATGAAAAACTGTTTTTT
J gene: TRBJ2-5; D gene: TRBD1; clone size: -; V gene: TRBV19; CDR3 protein: CASSIDRGIGETQYF; CDR3 DNA: TGTGCCAGTAGTATTGACAGGGGAATCGGGGAGACCCAGTACTTC
J gene: TRBJ1-5; D gene: TRBD1; clone size: -; V gene: TRBV5-8; CDR3 protein: CASSGGQGARSNQPQHF; CDR3 DNA: TGTGCCAGCAGCGGCGGACAGGGGGCGCGGAGCAATCAGCCCCAGCATTTT